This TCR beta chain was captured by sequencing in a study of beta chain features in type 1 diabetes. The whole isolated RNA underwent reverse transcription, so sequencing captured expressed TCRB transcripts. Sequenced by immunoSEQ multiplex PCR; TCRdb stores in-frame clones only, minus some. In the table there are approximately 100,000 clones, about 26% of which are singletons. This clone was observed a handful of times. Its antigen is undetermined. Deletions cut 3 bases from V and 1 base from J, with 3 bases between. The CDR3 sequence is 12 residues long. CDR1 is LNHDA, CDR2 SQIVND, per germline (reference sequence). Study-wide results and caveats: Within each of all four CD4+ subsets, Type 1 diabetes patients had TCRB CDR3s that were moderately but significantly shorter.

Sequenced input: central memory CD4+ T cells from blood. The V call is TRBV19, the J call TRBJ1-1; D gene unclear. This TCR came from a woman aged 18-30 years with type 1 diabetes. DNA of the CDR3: TGTGCCAGTAGTATTAGGAACACTGAAGCTTTCTTT. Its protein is CASSIRNTEAFF.